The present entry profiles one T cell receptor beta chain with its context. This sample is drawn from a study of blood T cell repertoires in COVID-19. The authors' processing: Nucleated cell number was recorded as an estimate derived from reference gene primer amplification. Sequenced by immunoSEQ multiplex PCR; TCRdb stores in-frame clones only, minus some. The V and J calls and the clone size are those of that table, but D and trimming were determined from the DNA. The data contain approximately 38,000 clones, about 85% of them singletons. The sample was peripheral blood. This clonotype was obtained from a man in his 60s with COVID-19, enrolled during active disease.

The CDR3 sequence: CASSLRTGNGNQPQHF. CDR3 bases: TGTGCCAGTAGTCTCCGAACAGGCAATGGCAATCAGCCCCAGCATTTT. This chain connects TRBV19 to TRBJ1-5; D perhaps matches TRBD1 (5 bases). There are 16 residues in the CDR3. Trimming took off 5 bases at V and 2 bases at J, with 16 bases between the two ends. Germline V lookup: CDR1 LNHDA, CDR2 SQIVND (reference sequence). The full variable domain, rest sourced from reference TRBV19 and TRBJ1-5, is DGGITQSPKYLFRKEGQNVTLSCEQNLNHDAMYWYRQDPGQGLRLIYYSQIVNDFQKGDIAEGYSVSREKKESFPLTVTSAQKNPTAFYLCASSLRTGNGNQPQHFGDGTRLSIL.